One and the same sample provided the 14 T cell receptor beta chains below, sequenced in a study of T cells in Graves' hyperthyroidism and ophthalmopathy. TCR beta CDR3 regions were amplified from RNA transcripts. When the TCR CDR3 underwent first-round RT-PCR, the HTBI primer set was used. TCRdb re-called the multiplex PCR reads through MiXCR, storing one row per CDR3 protein. The data contain 540,000 or so distinct CDR3 sequences, 40% to 55% of them singletons. The sample taken for sequencing was peripheral blood or thyroid tissue (not recorded which). All receptors come from an adult woman with Graves' disease, either hyperthyroidism or ophthalmopathy (not recorded which).

The genes are TRBV25-1 and TRBJ1-2, with 7 bases identical to TRBD1. Germline V gives CDR1 MGHDK, CDR2 SYGVNS. V shed 2 bases, J shed 3 bases, and the junction held 3 bases outside the gene matches. This CDR3 region has 14 residues. CDR3 in amino acids: CASSEPGTDYGYTF. In DNA, the CDR3 is TGTGCCAGCAGTGAACCCGGGACAGACTATGGCTACACCTTC.

This clonotype showed up many times. The chain has TRBV12-3 or TRBV12-4 and TRBJ2-5, with TRBD2 as a possible D gene (5 bases). This CDR3 region has 12 residues. Trimming left V 7 bases short and J 4 bases short, with 10 bases between. The CDR3 DNA sequence: TGTGCCAGCAACCGAGAGGGAGAGACCCAGTACTTC. The encoded protein is CASNREGETQYF.

This chain uses TRBV7-2 with TRBJ2-1, with a tentative D call TRBD2 (6 bases). The V end lost 1 base, the J end lost 8 bases, and 12 bases lay between the germline ends. Germline-derived CDR1 and CDR2 are SGHTA and FQGNSA. The CDR3 extends over 14 amino acids. The CDR3 here is CASSLGRVADEQFF. DNA of the CDR3: TGTGCCAGCAGCTTAGGACGGGTAGCGGATGAGCAGTTCTTC.

This clonotype occurred a few times. The chain couples TRBV10-3 to TRBJ2-7, with 12 bases that match TRBD1. The CDR3 has 14 amino acids. With 4 bases clipped from V and 7 bases from J, the junction kept 5 bases outside the gene matches. Germline CDR1 reads ENHRY; CDR2 reads SYGVKD. CDR3 bases: TGTGCCATCAGTGTGGGACAGGGGGCAGGGGAGCAGTACTTC. It encodes CAISVGQGAGEQYF.

This chain links TRBV7-2 with TRBJ2-5; 12 nucleotides agree with TRBD1. CDR3 length equals 15 residues. CDR1 is SGHTA, CDR2 FQGNSA, per germline. Unmatched junction bases numbered 4, after V lost 5 bases and J lost 3 bases. The CDR3, as DNA: TGTGCCAGCAGCGGGGACAGGGGGCTAGAAGAGACCCAGTACTTC. It codes for CASSGDRGLEETQYF. Combining the CDR3 with reference TRBV7-2 and TRBJ2-5 gives the whole variable domain GAGVSQSPSNKVTEKGKDVELRCDPISGHTALYWYRQSLGQGLEFLIYFQGNSAPDKSGLPSDRFSAERTGGSVSTLTIQRTQQEDSAVYLCASSGDRGLEETQYFGPGTRLLVL.

For this clonotype: The junction does not match germline at one end; this may be a read error. The chain combines TRBV25-1 with TRBJ2-5; 7 bases are a match to TRBD2. CDR3 length equals 13 residues. The germline V gene encodes CDR1 MGHDK and CDR2 SYGVNS. CDR3 sequence reads: CAGSGTSGETQYF. In DNA, the CDR3 is TGTGCCGGCAGCGGGACCTCGGGAGAGACCCAGTACTTC. Variable domain in full (rest from reference TRBV25-1 and TRBJ2-5): EADIYQTPRYLVIGTGKKITLECSQTMGHDKMYWYQQDPGMELHLIHYSYGVNSTEKGDLSSESTVSRIRTEHFPLTLESARPSHTSQYLCAGSGTSGETQYFGPGTRLLVL.

To note about this clonotype: This sequence may be a read error, since a much larger clone differs from it by one base. This CDR3 fails to terminate in the conserved phenylalanine or tryptophan, so it likely reflects a read error. This rearrangement joins TRBV4-1 to TRBJ2-7; 8 positions match TRBD1. V was clipped by 4 bases and J by 1 base; unmatched bases: 9. Germline CDR1 MGHRA, CDR2 YSYEKL. The CDR3 sequence is 16 residues long. Here the CDR3 DNA reads TGCGCCAGCAGCCGGTCAAGGGACAGGAGTTCCTACGAGCAGTACCTC. This encodes CASSRSRDRSSYEQYL.

This clonotype was observed a few times. The chain has TRBV29-1 and TRBJ1-1, with 9 bases aligning to TRBD1. Germline CDR1 and CDR2: SQVTM and ANQGSEA. The junction had 7 bases not matched to a gene; V was cut back by 6 bases and J by 8 bases. The CDR3 is 12 residues long. The CDR3 DNA reads TGCAGCGTCGTCCCGGGACAGGGAGAAGCTTTCTTT. Translation gives CSVVPGQGEAFF.

The chain carries TRBV5-1 and TRBJ1-1, with TRBD1 as a possible D gene (6 bases). This CDR3 has 12 amino acids. Trimming stripped 5 bases from V and 11 bases from J, with 16 bases between. Per the germline V gene, CDR1 is SGHRS and CDR2 is YFSETQ. CDR3 DNA: TGCGCCAGCAGGGATCCGAGGCAGGGGGCTTTCTTT. This sequence encodes CASRDPRQGAFF.

This clonotype was seen repeatedly, ten times or more. The J gene is TRBJ2-2, the V gene TRBV5-1; D perhaps matches TRBD1 (6 bases). The germline V gene encodes CDR1 SGHRS and CDR2 YFSETQ. The CDR3 contains 15 residues. V shed 0 bases and J shed 1 base, with 7 bases lying between them. The CDR3 coding sequence is TGCGCCAGCAGCTTGGGGGACATGAACACCGGGGAGCTGTTTTTT. This sequence encodes CASSLGDMNTGELFF.

This clonotype was counted ten times or more. The chain couples TRBV4-1 to TRBJ1-6; possible D gene TRBD1, 5 bases. The CDR3 totals 12 residues. Germline CDR1 MGHRA, CDR2 YSYEKL. The V end lost 2 bases, the J end lost 9 bases, and 5 bases lay between the germline ends. CDR3 nucleotides: TGCGCCAGCAGCCAACAGGGTTCACCCCTCCACTTT. It translates to CASSQQGSPLHF.

This clonotype was recorded at least ten times. The chain combines TRBV3-1 with TRBJ1-1; D might be TRBD1 (6 bases). V was cut by 4 bases and J by 0 bases, with 15 bases left in between. Germline-derived CDR1 and CDR2 are LGHDT and YNNKEL (reference sequence). This CDR3 contains 16 residues. The CDR3 spells CASSRLRTDMNTEAFF. CDR3 sequence (DNA): TGTGCCAGCAGCCGTCTTCGGACAGACATGAACACTGAAGCTTTCTTT. The full variable domain, rest sourced from reference TRBV3-1 and TRBJ1-1, is DTAVSQTPKYLVTQMGNDKSIKCEQNLGHDTMYWYKQDSKKFLKIMFSYNNKELIINETVPNRFSPKSPDKAHLNLHINSLELGDSAVYFCASSRLRTDMNTEAFFGQGTRLTVV.

The V gene is TRBV29-1, the J gene TRBJ2-5, with 10 bases fitting TRBD2. Germline V lookup: CDR1 SQVTM, CDR2 ANQGSEA. This CDR3 comprises 12 residues. V was pared by 8 bases and J by 7 bases, with 7 bases of the junction left unmatched. The CDR3 region is CSFWTSGVTQYF. The CDR3 nucleotides read TGCAGCTTTTGGACTAGCGGTGTGACCCAGTACTTC.

This clonotype was recorded at least ten times. This chain joins TRBV12-3 or TRBV12-4 and TRBJ2-7; 13 nucleotides line up with TRBD2. V was clipped by 6 bases and J by 2 bases; unmatched bases: 4. The CDR3 extends over 15 amino acids. CDR3 sequence reads: CASRGLAGTPYEQYF. As DNA, the CDR3 is TGTGCCAGCAGGGGACTAGCGGGAACACCCTACGAGCAGTACTTC.